The 4 T cell receptor beta chains in this list originate from one sample, sequenced in a study of patients and donors after allogeneic stem cell transplantation (dated by TCRdb to the early 2020s). Libraries were built with RT-PCR. Sequencing was carried out with a NextSeq 550. TCRdb reran the public reads through fastp at Q25 and MiXCR, keeping productive beta chains. Merged by CDR3 protein, the rows form single entries marked with the most common genes and DNA. Within this sample are some 960,000 distinct CDR3 sequences, with approximately 19% of them counted one time only. Jointly, the top ten make up 5% to 6.5% of the sample. Sequencing was carried out using blood, either unsorted or a sorted T cell fraction (not recorded which). Receptors originate from a human donor who was either an allogeneic HSCT recipient or a stem cell or donor lymphocyte infusion donor (not recorded which). It is not recorded whose cells these are; they may come from a transplant donor.

This chain joins TRBV24-1 and TRBJ1-5; 7 nucleotides line up with TRBD1. The CDR3 is made up of 14 amino acids. From germline, CDR1 is KGHDR and CDR2 SFDVKD. Losses at the gene ends were 5 bases for V and 7 bases for J; bases not matched to a gene: 7. CDR3 residues: CATSGSGGHQPQHF. For the CDR3, the DNA is TGTGCCACCAGTGGATCAGGGGGTCACCAGCCCCAGCATTTT.

V and J are TRBV10-3 and TRBJ2-7; D gene unclear. V dropped 2 bases and J dropped 1 base, with 9 bases sitting between them. This CDR3 comprises 14 residues. Germline CDR1 reads ENHRY; CDR2 reads SYGVKD. CDR3 nucleotides: TGTGCCATCAGTGAGACAGTTAATTCCTACGAGCAGTACTTC. Its protein product is CAISETVNSYEQYF.

The chain has TRBV7-9 and TRBJ2-7; D may be TRBD2 (6 bases). This CDR3 comprises 15 residues. The germline V gene has CDR1 SEHNR and CDR2 FQNEAQ (reference sequence). Deletions cut 1 base from V and 5 bases from J, with 15 bases between. CDR3 DNA sequence: TGTGCCAGCAGCTTAGGGCAGGGAGGAACCCACGAGCAGTACTTC. This codes for CASSLGQGGTHEQYF. The full variable domain, its missing parts supplied by reference TRBV7-9 and TRBJ2-7, is DTGVSQNPRHKITKRGQNVTFRCDPISEHNRLYWYRQTLGQGPEFLTYFQNEAQLEKSRLLSDRFSAERPKGSFSTLEIQRTEQGDSAMYLCASSLGQGGTHEQYFGPGTRLTVT.

This clonotype was observed a handful of times. This sequence joins TRBV5-1 and TRBJ2-4, with TRBD2 identical over 13 bases. Germline lookup yields CDR1 SGHRS and CDR2 YFSETQ. The CDR3 loop spans 13 amino acids. V dropped 3 bases and J dropped 12; count of bases not matched to a gene: 3. CDR3 DNA sequence: TGCGCCAGCAGCTGGGGACTAGCGGGAACTCAGTACTTC. This translates into CASSWGLAGTQYF.